Included here is one TCR beta chain sequence, with context. High-throughput TCR beta sequencing covered peripheral CD8+ and CD4+ T cells. Under recently defined diagnostic criteria, the patients with Susac syndrome qualified as having definite or probable disease. The data are from a study of CD8 T cells in Susac syndrome. Germline CDR1 SNHLY, CDR2 FYNNEI. Trimming shortened V by 6 bases and J by 0 bases, and 11 bases separated the two germline ends. CDR3 length equals 15 residues. Random hexamers served to reverse transcribe roughly 0.5 to 1 ug RNA. The TCR beta CDR3 was amplified by immunoSEQ multiplex PCR across 54 Vbeta, 13 Jbeta. TCRdb redid the calling of the immunoSEQ multiplex PCR reads with MiXCR, one entry per CDR3 protein. The repertoire holds 140,000 or so distinct CDR3 sequences, with nearly 97% as singletons.

This receptor was identified in a human donor with Susac syndrome. V is TRBV2 and J is TRBJ2-2; no reliable D call. The sequenced sample consisted of CD4+ T cells from PBMCs. This chain's CDR3 is CASRQEISNTGELFF. The CDR3 DNA sequence: TGTGCCAGCAGGCAGGAAATCTCGAACACCGGGGAGCTGTTTTTT. Looking up the rest from reference TRBV2 and TRBJ2-2 gives the full variable domain: EPEVTQTPSHQVTQMGQEVILRCVPISNHLYFYWYRQILGQKVEFLVSFYNNEISEKSEIFDDQFSVERPDGSNFTLKIRSTKLEDSAMYFCASRQEISNTGELFFGEGSRLTVL.